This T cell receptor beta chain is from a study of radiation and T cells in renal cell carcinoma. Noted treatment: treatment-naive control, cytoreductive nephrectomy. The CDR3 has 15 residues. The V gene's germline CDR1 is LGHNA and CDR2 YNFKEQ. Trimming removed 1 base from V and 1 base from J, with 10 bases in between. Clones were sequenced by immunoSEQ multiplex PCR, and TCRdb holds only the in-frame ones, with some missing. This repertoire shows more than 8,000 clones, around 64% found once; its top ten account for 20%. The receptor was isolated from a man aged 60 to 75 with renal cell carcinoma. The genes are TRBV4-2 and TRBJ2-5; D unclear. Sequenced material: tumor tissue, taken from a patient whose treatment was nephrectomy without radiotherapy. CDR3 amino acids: CASSQGAAVQETQYF. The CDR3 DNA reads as TGTGCCAGCAGCCAAGGGGCAGCAGTCCAAGAGACCCAGTACTTC.